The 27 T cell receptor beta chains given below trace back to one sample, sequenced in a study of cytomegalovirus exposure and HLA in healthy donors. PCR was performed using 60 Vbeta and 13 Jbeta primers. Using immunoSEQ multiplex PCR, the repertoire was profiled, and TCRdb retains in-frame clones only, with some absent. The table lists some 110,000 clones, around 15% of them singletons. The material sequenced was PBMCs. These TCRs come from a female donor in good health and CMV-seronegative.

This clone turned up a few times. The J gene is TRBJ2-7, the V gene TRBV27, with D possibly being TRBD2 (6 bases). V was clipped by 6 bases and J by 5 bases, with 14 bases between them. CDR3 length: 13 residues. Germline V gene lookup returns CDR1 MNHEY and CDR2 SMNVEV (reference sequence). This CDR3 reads CASRRSGGDEQYF. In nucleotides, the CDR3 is TGTGCCAGCAGGCGATCCGGAGGGGACGAGCAGTACTTC.

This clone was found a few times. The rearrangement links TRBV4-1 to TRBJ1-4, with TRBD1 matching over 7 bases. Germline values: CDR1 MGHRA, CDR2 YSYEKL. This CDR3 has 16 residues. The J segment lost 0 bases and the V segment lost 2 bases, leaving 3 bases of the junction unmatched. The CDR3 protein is CASSQRQGATNEKLFF. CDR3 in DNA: TGCGCCAGCAGCCAAAGACAGGGAGCAACTAATGAAAAACTGTTTTTT.

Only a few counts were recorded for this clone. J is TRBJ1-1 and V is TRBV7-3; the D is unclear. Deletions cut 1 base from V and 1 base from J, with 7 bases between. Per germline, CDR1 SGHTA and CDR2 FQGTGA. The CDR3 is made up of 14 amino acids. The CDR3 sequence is CASSLNAGNTEAFF. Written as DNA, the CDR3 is TGTGCCAGCAGCTTAAATGCAGGGAACACTGAAGCTTTCTTT.

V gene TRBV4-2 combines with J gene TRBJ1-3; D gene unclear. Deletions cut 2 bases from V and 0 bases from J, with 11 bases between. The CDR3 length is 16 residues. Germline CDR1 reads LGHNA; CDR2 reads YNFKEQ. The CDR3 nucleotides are TGTGCCAGCAGCCAAAACCCGGGGAACTCTGGAAACACCATATATTTT. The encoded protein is CASSQNPGNSGNTIYF.

The CDR3, as DNA: TGTGCCAGCAGCGATACAGGGTACGAGCAGTACTTC. Translated, it gives CASSDTGYEQYF. The chain employs TRBV9 and TRBJ2-7, with D possibly TRBD1 on 6 matching bases. The CDR3 contains 12 residues. Germline V lookup: CDR1 SGDLS, CDR2 YYNGEE. V dropped 3 bases and J dropped 4 bases, with 8 bases sitting between them.

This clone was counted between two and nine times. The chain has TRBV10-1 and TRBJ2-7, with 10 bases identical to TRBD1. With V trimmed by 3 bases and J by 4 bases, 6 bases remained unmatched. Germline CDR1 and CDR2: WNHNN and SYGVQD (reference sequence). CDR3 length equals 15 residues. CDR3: CASSDPGQGRYEQYF. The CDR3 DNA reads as TGCGCCAGCAGTGATCCGGGACAGGGGAGGTACGAGCAGTACTTC.

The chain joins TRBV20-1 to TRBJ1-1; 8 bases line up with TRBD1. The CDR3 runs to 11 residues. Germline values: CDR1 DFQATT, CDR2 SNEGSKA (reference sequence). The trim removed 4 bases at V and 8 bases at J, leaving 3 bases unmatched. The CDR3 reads CSATGGGEAFF. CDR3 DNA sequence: TGCAGTGCTACAGGGGGCGGAGAAGCTTTCTTT.

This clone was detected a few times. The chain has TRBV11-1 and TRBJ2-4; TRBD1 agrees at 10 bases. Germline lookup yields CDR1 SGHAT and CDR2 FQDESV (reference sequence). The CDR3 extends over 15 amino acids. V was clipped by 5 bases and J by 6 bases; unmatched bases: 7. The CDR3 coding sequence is TGTGCCAGCAGCCTACAGACAGGGGGCCCAAACATTCAGTACTTC. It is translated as CASSLQTGGPNIQYF.

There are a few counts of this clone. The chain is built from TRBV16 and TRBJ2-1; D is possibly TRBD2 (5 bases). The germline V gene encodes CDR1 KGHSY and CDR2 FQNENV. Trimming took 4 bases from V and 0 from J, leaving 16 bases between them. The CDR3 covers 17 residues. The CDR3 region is CASSPLYGESSYNEQFF. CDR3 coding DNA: TGTGCCAGCAGCCCCCTGTACGGGGAGAGCTCCTACAATGAGCAGTTCTTC.

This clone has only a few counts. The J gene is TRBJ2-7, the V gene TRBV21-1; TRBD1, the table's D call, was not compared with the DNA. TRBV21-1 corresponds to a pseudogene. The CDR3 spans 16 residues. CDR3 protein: CASSNPRTGVYYEQYF. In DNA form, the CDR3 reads TGTGCCAGCAGCAACCCGAGGACAGGGGTGTACTACGAGCAGTACTTC.

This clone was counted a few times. The CDR3 coding sequence is TGTGCCAGCAGTTGGACAGGGACCAATTCACCCCTCCACTTT. This translates into CASSWTGTNSPLHF. The gene calls are TRBV5-4 and TRBJ1-6; 8 bases align to TRBD1. Germline CDR1 reads SGHNT; CDR2 reads YYREEE (reference sequence). The CDR3 has 14 amino acids. The V gene end was trimmed by 5 bases and the J gene end by 7 bases; junction bases not matched to a gene: 5.

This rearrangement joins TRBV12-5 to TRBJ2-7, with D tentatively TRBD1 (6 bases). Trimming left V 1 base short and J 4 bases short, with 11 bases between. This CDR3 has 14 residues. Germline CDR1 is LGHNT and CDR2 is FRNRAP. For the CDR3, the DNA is TGTGCTAGTGGTTTGGGGGGGCTCGAATACGAGCAGTACTTC. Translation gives CASGLGGLEYEQYF.

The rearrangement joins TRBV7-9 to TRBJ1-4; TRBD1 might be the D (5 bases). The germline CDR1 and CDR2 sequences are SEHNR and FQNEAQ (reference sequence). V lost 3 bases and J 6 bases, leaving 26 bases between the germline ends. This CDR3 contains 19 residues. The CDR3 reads CASSFVTSRTGLWDEKLFF. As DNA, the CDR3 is TGTGCCAGCAGCTTCGTAACCAGCCGAACAGGTTTGTGGGATGAAAAACTGTTTTTT.

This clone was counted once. The CDR3 nucleotides are TGTGCCAGCAGCCCACGGGGGGCCTCCTACAATGAGCAGTTCTTC. It yields the protein CASSPRGASYNEQFF. V usage is TRBV9 and J usage is TRBJ2-1; a possible D gene is TRBD2 (7 bases). This CDR3 has 15 residues. Trimming shortened V by 4 bases and J by 0 bases, and 11 bases separated the two germline ends. Per germline, CDR1 SGDLS and CDR2 YYNGEE.

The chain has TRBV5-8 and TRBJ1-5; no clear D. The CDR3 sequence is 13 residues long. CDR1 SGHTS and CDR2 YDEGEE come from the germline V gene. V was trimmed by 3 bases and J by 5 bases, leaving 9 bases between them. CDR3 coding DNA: TGTGCCAGCAGCTGGGCGGGCTATCAGCCCCAGCATTTT. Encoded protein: CASSWAGYQPQHF.

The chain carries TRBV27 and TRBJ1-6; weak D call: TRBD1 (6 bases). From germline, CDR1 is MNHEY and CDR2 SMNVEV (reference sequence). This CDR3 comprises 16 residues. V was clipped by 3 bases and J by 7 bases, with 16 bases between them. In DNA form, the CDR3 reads TGTGCCAGCAGTTTCAAGAGTTGGGGGCTCAATTCACCCCTCCACTTT. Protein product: CASSFKSWGLNSPLHF.

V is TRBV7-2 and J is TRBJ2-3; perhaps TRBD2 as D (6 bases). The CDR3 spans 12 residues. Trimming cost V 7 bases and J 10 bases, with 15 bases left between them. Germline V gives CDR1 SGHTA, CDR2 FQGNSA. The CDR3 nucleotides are TGTGCCAGCACCCCCAGACGGGGGTCGCAGTATTTT. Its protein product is CASTPRRGSQYF.

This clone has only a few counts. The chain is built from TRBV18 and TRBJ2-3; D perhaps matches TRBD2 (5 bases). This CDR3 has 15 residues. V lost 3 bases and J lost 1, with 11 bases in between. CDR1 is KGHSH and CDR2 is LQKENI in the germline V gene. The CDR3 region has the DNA TGTGCCAGCTCACCCGACTATTCTCGCACAGATACGCAGTATTTT. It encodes CASSPDYSRTDTQYF.

In DNA, the CDR3 is TGTGCCAGCAGCAAGCAGGGTGTGGTTTCGAATACTGAAGCTTTCTTT. This codes for CASSKQGVVSNTEAFF. The rearrangement joins TRBV7-3 to TRBJ1-1, with a possible D match to TRBD1 (5 bases). The V end lost 5 bases, the J end lost 5 bases, and 21 bases lay between the germline ends. CDR3 length: 16 residues. Germline assignment: CDR1 SGHTA and CDR2 FQGTGA.

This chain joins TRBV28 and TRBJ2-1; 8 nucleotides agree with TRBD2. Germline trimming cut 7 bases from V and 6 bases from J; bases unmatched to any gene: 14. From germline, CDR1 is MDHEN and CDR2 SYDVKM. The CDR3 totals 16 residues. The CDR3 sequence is CASKFTGGPSINEQFF. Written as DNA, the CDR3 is TGTGCCAGCAAGTTTACGGGAGGGCCGAGTATCAATGAGCAGTTCTTC.

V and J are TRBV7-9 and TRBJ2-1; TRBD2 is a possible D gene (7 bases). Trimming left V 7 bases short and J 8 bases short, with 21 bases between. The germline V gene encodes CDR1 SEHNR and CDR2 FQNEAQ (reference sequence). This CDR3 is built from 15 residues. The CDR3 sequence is CASTHGGGRGYEQFF. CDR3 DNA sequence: TGTGCCAGCACCCATGGGGGGGGCCGGGGTTATGAGCAGTTCTTC.

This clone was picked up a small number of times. Here the CDR3 DNA reads TGTGCCAGCACCCCCGGCGGGAGGGGGGTAAACGAGCAGTACTTC. Its protein is CASTPGGRGVNEQYF. The chain uses TRBV2 and TRBJ2-7; TRBD2 agrees at 9 bases. CDR3 length equals 15 residues. J lost 5 bases, V lost 7 bases, and 12 bases had no gene match. The germline V gene has CDR1 SNHLY and CDR2 FYNNEI.

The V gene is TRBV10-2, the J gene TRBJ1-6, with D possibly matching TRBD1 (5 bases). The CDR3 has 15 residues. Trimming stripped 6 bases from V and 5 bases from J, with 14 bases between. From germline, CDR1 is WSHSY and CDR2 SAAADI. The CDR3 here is CASRSRAGNNSPLHF. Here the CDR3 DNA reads TGCGCCAGCAGATCCAGGGCCGGTAATAATTCACCCCTCCACTTT.

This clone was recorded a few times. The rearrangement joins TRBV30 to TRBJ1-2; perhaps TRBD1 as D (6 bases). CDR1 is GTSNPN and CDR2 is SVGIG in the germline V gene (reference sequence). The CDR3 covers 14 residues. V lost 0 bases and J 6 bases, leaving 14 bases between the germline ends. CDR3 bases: TGTGCCTGGAGTGTACTGGGAGGGGGTGATGGCTACACCTTC. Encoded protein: CAWSVLGGGDGYTF. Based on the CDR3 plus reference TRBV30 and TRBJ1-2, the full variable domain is SQTIHQWPATLVQPVGSPLSLECTVEGTSNPNLYWYRQAAGRGLQLLFYSVGIGQISSEVPQNLSASRPQDRQFILSSKKLLLSDSGFYLCAWSVLGGGDGYTFGSGTRLTVV.

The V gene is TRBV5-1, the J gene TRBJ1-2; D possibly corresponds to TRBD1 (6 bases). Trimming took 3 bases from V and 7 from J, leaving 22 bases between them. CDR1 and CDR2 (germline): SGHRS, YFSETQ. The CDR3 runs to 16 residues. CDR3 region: CASSYLELGGRSGYTF. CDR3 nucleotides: TGCGCCAGCAGCTACCTCGAGTTGGGGGGGCGTAGTGGCTACACCTTC.

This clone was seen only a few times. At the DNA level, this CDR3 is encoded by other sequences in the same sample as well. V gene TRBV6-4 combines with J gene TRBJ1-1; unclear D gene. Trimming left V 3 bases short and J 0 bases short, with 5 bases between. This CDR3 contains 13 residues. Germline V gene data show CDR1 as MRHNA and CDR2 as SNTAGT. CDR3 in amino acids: CASSEQLNTEAFF. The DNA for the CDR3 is TGTGCCAGCAGTGAGCAGTTGAACACTGAAGCTTTCTTT.

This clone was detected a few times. The DNA for the CDR3 is TGCGCCAGCAGCTCTACACCTAGCGGGAGTGGGGAGACCCAGTACTTC. It encodes CASSSTPSGSGETQYF. The gene calls are TRBV5-1 and TRBJ2-5; 10 bases match TRBD2. The CDR3 spans 16 residues. In germline, CDR1 is SGHRS, CDR2 YFSETQ. The junction had 10 bases not matched to a gene; V was cut back by 3 bases and J by 5 bases.